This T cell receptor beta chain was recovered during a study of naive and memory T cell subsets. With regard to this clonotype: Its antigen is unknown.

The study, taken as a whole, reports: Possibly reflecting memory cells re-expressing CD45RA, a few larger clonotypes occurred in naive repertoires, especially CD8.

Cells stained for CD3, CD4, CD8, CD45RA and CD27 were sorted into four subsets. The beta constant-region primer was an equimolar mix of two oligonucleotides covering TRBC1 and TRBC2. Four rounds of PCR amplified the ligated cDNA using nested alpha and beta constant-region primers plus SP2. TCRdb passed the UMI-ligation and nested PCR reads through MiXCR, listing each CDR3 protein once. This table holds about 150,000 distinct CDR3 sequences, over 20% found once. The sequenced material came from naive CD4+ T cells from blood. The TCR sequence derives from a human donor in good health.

In nucleotides, the CDR3 is TGTGCCAGCAGAACAGGTGGCGGGAGGACAACCGGGGAGCTGTTTTTT. Translated, it gives CASRTGGGRTTGELFF. V is TRBV7-9 and J is TRBJ2-2, with TRBD2 identical over 8 bases. V was clipped by 6 bases and J by 5 bases; unmatched bases: 11. In germline, CDR1 is SEHNR, CDR2 FQNEAQ (reference sequence). The CDR3 sequence is 16 residues long.